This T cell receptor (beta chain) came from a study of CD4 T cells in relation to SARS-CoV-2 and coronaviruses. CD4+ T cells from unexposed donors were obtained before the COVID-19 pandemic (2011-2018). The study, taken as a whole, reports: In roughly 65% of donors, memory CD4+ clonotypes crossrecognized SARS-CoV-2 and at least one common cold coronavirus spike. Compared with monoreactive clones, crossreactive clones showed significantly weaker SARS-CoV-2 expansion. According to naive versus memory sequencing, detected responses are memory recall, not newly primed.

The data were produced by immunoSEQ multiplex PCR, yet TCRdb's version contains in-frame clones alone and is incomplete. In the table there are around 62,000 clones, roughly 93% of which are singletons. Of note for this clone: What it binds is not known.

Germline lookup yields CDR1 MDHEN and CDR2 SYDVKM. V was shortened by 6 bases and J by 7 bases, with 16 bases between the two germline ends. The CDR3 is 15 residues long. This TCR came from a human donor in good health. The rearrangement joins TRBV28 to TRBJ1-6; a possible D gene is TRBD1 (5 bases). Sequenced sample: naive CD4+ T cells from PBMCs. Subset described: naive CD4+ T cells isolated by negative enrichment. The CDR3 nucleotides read TGTGCCAGCAGCTCGGCGGGACGGACAAATTCACCCCTCCACTTT. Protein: CASSSAGRTNSPLHF.